Described below is a single T cell receptor (beta chain) sequence and its context. This sample is part of a study of OX40 agonist ivuxolimab in advanced cancers. The wider study: At doses from 0.01 to 10 mg/kg, patients were given intravenous ivuxolimab every 2 weeks.

The assay was immunoSEQ multiplex PCR, and TCRdb's table has in-frame clones only and misses some. The table has some 70,000 clones, about 89% seen once. Germline V gene lookup returns CDR1 SGHTS and CDR2 YDEGEE. Trimming pared 6 bases from V and 0 bases from J, leaving 28 bases between. There are 19 residues in the CDR3. The V and J genes are TRBV5-8 and TRBJ2-7; D call uncertain. This sequence originates from an adult with an advanced solid tumor such as melanoma, head and neck, liver or kidney cancer. Sequencing was performed on CD4+ or CD8+ T cells sorted from blood, taken in a trial of the OX40 agonist ivuxolimab. For the CDR3, the DNA is TGTGCCAGCATTACGCGTAGGGTATACAACCTCAACCCCTCCTACGAGCAGTACTTC. It specifies CASITRRVYNLNPSYEQYF.